What follows are 8 T cell receptor beta chains derived from one specimen sequenced in a study of T cells after yellow fever vaccination. TCRdb itself ran the 5' RACE reads through MiXCR, one entry per CDR3 protein. The sample carries about 340,000 distinct CDR3 sequences, roughly 8.7% recorded once. The specimen comprised PBMCs, sampled on the day of the first yellow fever vaccination. The receptors originated from a man between 18 and 29 years old who received the YFV17D yellow fever vaccine.

The chain links TRBV7-3 to TRBJ2-1, with D perhaps given as TRBD1 or TRBD2 (5 bases each). Germline values: CDR1 SGHTA, CDR2 FQGTGA. Trimming cost V 5 bases and J 3 bases, with 17 bases left between them. The CDR3 loop spans 16 amino acids. The CDR3 sequence: CASSPPGAEIYNEQFF. CDR3 DNA: TGTGCCAGCAGCCCGCCCGGGGCAGAGATCTACAATGAGCAGTTCTTC.

The V gene is TRBV10-3, the J gene TRBJ2-1; D is ambiguous. The V gene lost 0 bases and the J gene lost 0 bases, with 3 bases spanning the gap. The germline V gene has CDR1 ENHRY and CDR2 SYGVKD. The CDR3 contains 14 residues. In nucleotides, the CDR3 is TGTGCCATCAGTGAGTCAACCTCCTACAATGAGCAGTTCTTC. Protein: CAISESTSYNEQFF.

This clonotype was seen repeatedly, ten times or more. The chain employs TRBV3-1 and TRBJ2-3, with D uncertain. The CDR3 is 13 amino acids. Trimming stripped 10 bases from V and 2 bases from J, with 13 bases between. CDR1 is LGHDT, CDR2 YNNKEL, per germline (reference sequence). The CDR3 region has the DNA TGTGCCACACGGCGGTATGACACAGATACGCAGTATTTT. Translated, it gives CATRRYDTDTQYF.

The chain combines TRBV4-1 with TRBJ1-1, with a weak D call TRBD1 (5 bases). CDR3 length equals 16 residues. The ends were cut back, 0 bases at V and 5 bases at J, with 16 bases in the middle. Germline V gene data show CDR1 as MGHRA and CDR2 as YSYEKL. CDR3 in amino acids: CASSQEGSLWGTEAFF. The CDR3 DNA follows: TGCGCCAGCAGCCAAGAAGGGAGCCTTTGGGGGACTGAAGCTTTCTTT.

In this sample, this clonotype turned up a few times. Written as DNA, the CDR3 is TGTGCCAGCAGGGGCGGCCAGCGGAACACCGGGGAGCTGTTTTTT. Encoded protein: CASRGGQRNTGELFF. The rearrangement links TRBV12-3 or TRBV12-4 to TRBJ2-2; D not certain. Trimming stripped 6 bases from V and 1 base from J, with 12 bases between. This CDR3 spans 15 amino acids.

In the case of this clonotype: The junction departs from the called germline gene at one end, perhaps through a read error. The chain uses TRBV4-3 and TRBJ2-3; unclear D gene. Germline assignment: CDR1 LGHNA and CDR2 YSLEER. The CDR3 is made up of 12 amino acids. This CDR3 reads CASGQVRDTQYF. In nucleotides, the CDR3 is TGCGCCAGCGGCCAAGTACGGGATACGCAGTATTTT.

The chain employs TRBV4-1 and TRBJ2-1; 8 bases are shared with TRBD2. Looked up from germline, CDR1 is MGHRA and CDR2 is YSYEKL. V dropped 3 bases and J dropped 8; count of bases not matched to a gene: 15. The CDR3 totals 17 residues. This CDR3 reads CASSHPIRRGGLHEQFF. As DNA, the CDR3 is TGCGCCAGCAGCCACCCCATACGTCGGGGGGGCCTGCATGAGCAGTTCTTC.

The chain joins TRBV7-9 to TRBJ1-1; no reliable D call. The germline V gene encodes CDR1 SEHNR and CDR2 FQNEAQ (reference sequence). Trimming left V 0 bases short and J 1 base short, with 9 bases between. This CDR3 has 15 residues. The DNA for the CDR3 is TGTGCCAGCAGCTTAGCGGGCCCAGCGAACACTGAAGCTTTCTTT. This codes for CASSLAGPANTEAFF.